Listed below are T cell receptor beta chains from one sample, sequenced in a study of T cells in Graves' hyperthyroidism and ophthalmopathy. TCRdb fed the multiplex PCR reads into MiXCR, producing one record per CDR3 protein. The table shows more than 350,000 distinct CDR3 sequences, with about 16% occurring only once. The sample was blood. These receptors came from a woman in her fifties or sixties with Graves' ophthalmopathy. Each CDR3 is given with its conserved first and last residue. A D gene is named only where the DNA matches it firmly. The size entry is marked missing in some rows and otherwise reads once, few, many or a size class.

v_gene	j_gene	d_gene	abundance	CDR3aa	CDR3nt
TRBV7-9	TRBJ2-1	.	many	CASSPIGARYNEQFF	TGTGCCAGCAGCCCGATCGGCGCTCGATACAATGAGCAGTTCTTC
TRBV28	TRBJ1-1	.	.	CASSLFGIDKAFF	TGTGCCAGCAGTTTATTCGGCATAGACAAAGCTTTCTTT
TRBV20-1	TRBJ2-1	TRBD1	few	CSASGTGRYNEQFF	TGCAGTGCTTCCGGGACAGGGCGCTACAATGAGCAGTTCTTC
TRBV30	TRBJ1-1	.	many	CAWRGTNTEAFF	TGTGCCTGGAGGGGGACTAACACTGAAGCTTTCTTT
TRBV20-1	TRBJ2-7	.	many	CSARNSRNYEQYF	TGCAGTGCTCGGAACAGCCGAAACTACGAGCAGTACTTC
TRBV7-2	TRBJ1-4	TRBD1	few	CASSLAPGQGNEKLFF	TGTGCCAGCAGCTTAGCGCCGGGACAGGGAAATGAAAAACTGTTTTTT
TRBV5-1	TRBJ1-1	TRBD1	few	CASSPRDRDLTEAFF	TGCGCCAGCAGCCCCCGGGACAGGGATCTAACTGAAGCTTTCTTT
TRBV7-8	TRBJ2-1	TRBD2	many	CASSLLTSGINNEQFF	TGTGCCAGCAGCTTGCTCACTAGCGGGATTAACAATGAGCAGTTCTTC
TRBV20-1	TRBJ2-1	TRBD2	many	CSASLGLVTYNEQFF	TGCAGTGCTTCTCTCGGACTAGTTACGTACAATGAGCAGTTCTTC
TRBV6-1	TRBJ2-7	TRBD1	many	CASSENRGLYEQYF	TGTGCCAGCAGTGAGAACAGGGGGCTCTACGAGCAGTACTTC
TRBV19	TRBJ2-7	.	.	CASSIKASYEQYF	TGTGCCAGTAGTATAAAGGCCTCCTACGAGCAGTACTTC
TRBV7-2	TRBJ2-1	.	many	CASSLAAGVNEQFF	TGTGCCAGCAGCTTAGCGGCCGGGGTCAATGAGCAGTTCTTC
TRBV29-1	TRBJ1-1	TRBD1	many	CSVGRAGGDTEAFF	TGCAGCGTTGGGAGGGCAGGGGGGGACACTGAAGCTTTCTTT
TRBV6-1	TRBJ1-3	TRBD1	few	CASRVDRGISGNTIYF	TGTGCCAGCAGGGTGGACAGGGGAATTTCTGGAAACACCATATATTTT